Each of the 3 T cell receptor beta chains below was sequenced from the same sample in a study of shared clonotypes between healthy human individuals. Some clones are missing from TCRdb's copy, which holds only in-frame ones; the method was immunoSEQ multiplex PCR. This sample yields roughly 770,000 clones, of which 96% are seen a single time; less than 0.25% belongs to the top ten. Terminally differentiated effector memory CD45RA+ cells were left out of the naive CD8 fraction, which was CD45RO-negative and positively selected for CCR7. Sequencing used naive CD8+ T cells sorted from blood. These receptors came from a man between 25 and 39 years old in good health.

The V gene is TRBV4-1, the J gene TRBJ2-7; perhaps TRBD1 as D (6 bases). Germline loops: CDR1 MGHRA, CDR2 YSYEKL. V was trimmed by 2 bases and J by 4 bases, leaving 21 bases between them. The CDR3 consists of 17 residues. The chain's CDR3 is CASSQTLPGTPVYEQYF. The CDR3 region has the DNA TGCGCCAGCAGCCAAACTCTCCCCGGGACACCCGTATACGAGCAGTACTTC.

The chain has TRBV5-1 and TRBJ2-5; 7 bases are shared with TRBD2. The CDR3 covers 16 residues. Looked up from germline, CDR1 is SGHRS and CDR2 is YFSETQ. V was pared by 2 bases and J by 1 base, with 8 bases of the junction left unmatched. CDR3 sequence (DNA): TGCGCCAGCAGCTTCTCGAGCGGGAAGGCCCAAGAGACCCAGTACTTC. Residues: CASSFSSGKAQETQYF.

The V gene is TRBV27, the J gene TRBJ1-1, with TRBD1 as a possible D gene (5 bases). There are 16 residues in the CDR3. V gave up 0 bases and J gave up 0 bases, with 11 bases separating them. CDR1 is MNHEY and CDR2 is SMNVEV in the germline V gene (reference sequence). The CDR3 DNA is TGTGCCAGCAGTTTATCGTTCAGGGTCATGAACACTGAAGCTTTCTTT. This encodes CASSLSFRVMNTEAFF.